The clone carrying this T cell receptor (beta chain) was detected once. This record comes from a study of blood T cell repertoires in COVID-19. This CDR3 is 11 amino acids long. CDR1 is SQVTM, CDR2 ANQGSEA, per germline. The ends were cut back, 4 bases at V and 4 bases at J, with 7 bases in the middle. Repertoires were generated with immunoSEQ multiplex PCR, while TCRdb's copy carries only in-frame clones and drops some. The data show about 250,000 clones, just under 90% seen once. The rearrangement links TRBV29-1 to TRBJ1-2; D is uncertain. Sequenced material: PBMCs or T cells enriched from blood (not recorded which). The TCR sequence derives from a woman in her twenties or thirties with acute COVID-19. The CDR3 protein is CSVAQLYGYTF. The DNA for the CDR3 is TGCAGCGTTGCACAGCTCTATGGCTACACCTTC. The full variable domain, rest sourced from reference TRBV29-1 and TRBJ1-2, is SAVISQKPSRDICQRGTSLTIQCQVDSQVTMMFWYRQQPGQSLTLIATANQGSEATYESGFVIDKFPISRPNLTFSTLTVSNMSPEDSSIYLCSVAQLYGYTFGSGTRLTVV.